This T cell receptor (beta chain) was sequenced during a study of tumor-infiltrating lymphocytes in primary liver carcinoma (dated 2017 in TCRdb). With respect to the entire study: Of the five patients, three men and two women aged 30 to 69 years, four had hepatocellular carcinoma and one had combined HCC and intrahepatic cholangiocarcinoma. The five patients had tumors staged T1-T3 N0M0, with maximum diameters ranging from about 4 to 11 cm. Roughly 3.65 to 7.5 million productive TCRbeta reads were obtained per sample, and no significant difference in read depth was found between tissue types. For each liver tumor, the study sampled five regions along with adjacent normal tissue and blood, and applied TCRbeta repertoire sequencing, expression microarrays and whole-exome sequencing. A total of approximately 35 specimens from 5 patients underwent TCRbeta repertoire sequencing, comprising 25 tumor regions, 5 adjacent noncancerous liver tissues and 5 peripheral blood samples. To link TCRbeta repertoire diversity with the local molecular phenotype, the approximately 24 tumor region samples were profiled using Agilent mRNA microarrays. Reproducibility between technical replicate repertoires was high, with correlation coefficients above 0.95 and mean shared-clone rates roughly 0.91. The paper as a whole reports these results and caveats: With just a few patients in the study, the authors point out that the findings should be validated in a larger study. Pairs of tumor regions showed greater repertoire overlap (mean roughly 36%) than tumor-adjacent pairs (roughly 17%) or tumor-blood pairs (about 14%), which is consistent with antigen-driven expansion. Only about 7.5-25% of top clones were present in all five regions of a tumor, suggesting spatial heterogeneity of tumor-infiltrating T cells. Comparison of CD4+ and CD8+ T cell repertoires was precluded by the use of bulk unsorted samples. Compared with blood, tumors had a significantly larger share of the repertoire taken up by the top 250 clones (p = 0.039). Because only the TCR beta chain was sequenced and unpaired alpha chains were not captured, true repertoire diversity is likely underestimated.

Using a constant-region primer and ProtoScript II reverse transcriptase, TCRbeta-specific cDNA was reverse-transcribed from 500 ng total RNA. TCRbeta libraries were built with three nested multiplex PCR rounds, a slightly modified ARM-PCR procedure. Each of the first two PCR rounds ran for about 10 cycles and used multiplex TRBV1-TRBV30 forward primers together with a Cbeta reverse primer. Sample barcodes and Illumina adapters were added in a final 25-cycle PCR using Deep VentR polymerase. Before sequencing, amplicons of 200-500 bp were gel-purified using a QIAquick gel extraction kit. An Illumina HiSeq 2500 was used to sequence the TCRbeta amplicons with 250-bp paired-end reads. The original pipeline was this. To recover full CDR3 sequences, reads were quality-trimmed using Trimmomatic v0.33 and paired reads were then merged using FLASH v1.2.11. V, D and J germline segments were assigned to the rearranged TCRbeta sequences using MiGEC v1.2.1b. VDJtools v1.0.0 computed clonotype statistics and Shannon-Wiener diversity indices. Except for diversity analysis, only the 250 most abundant clonotypes of each sample were used in subsequent analyses to reduce sampling bias. Clones were called with MiXCR by TCRdb after fastp trimmed the public reads at Q25, and only in-frame beta chains were retained. Every entry covers one CDR3 protein and lists the most common genes and DNA from its rows. These V and J calls rely on TCRdb rather than the paper's analysis. This sample comprises approximately 20,000 distinct CDR3 sequences, 75% to 80% of them detected only once. Jointly, the top ten make up 40% of the sample.

Points on this clonotype: Its antigen target is currently unknown. No base quality values were provided; no much bigger clone lies one nucleotide off.

Reading the germline V gene gives CDR1 ENHRY and CDR2 SYGVKD. From the cysteine through the phenylalanine, the CDR3 covers 14 amino acids. The kept DNA is CDR3 alone, 42 bases in frame from the first base. V is cut by 5 bases and J by 8 bases, and the space between the germline ends is 16 bases. Without any cell sorting, total RNA and DNA were extracted together from around 20-30 mg of bulk tissue using the AllPrep DNA/RNA mini kit. Surgical resection was performed in China between 2015 and early 2016 on four to six patients with histopathologically diagnosed primary liver carcinoma. At the time of sampling, the patients had chronic HBV infection and had not received any treatment. Each tumor was sampled at five spatially separated regions: the tumor centre plus the superior, inferior, left-lateral and right-lateral poles. According to histology, viable tumor cells made up more than 85% of every tumor sample. Fresh tumor and adjacent tissue pieces were bisected, with one half stored in RNAlater at -80 degrees C and the other half sent for histology.

Sequenced material: liver tumor tissue from sampling region 1. The cell subset or site label of this sample denotes: tumor region T1, superior pole. This receptor chain uses TRBV10-3 and TRBJ2-1; the D gene assignment is ambiguous. The receptor was derived from a woman aged 30 to 39 with primary liver carcinoma and hepatitis B virus infection. The DNA is TGTGCCATCAGTCCCACGGCATTCCGGGATGAGCAGTTCTTC. This codes for CAISPTAFRDEQFF.